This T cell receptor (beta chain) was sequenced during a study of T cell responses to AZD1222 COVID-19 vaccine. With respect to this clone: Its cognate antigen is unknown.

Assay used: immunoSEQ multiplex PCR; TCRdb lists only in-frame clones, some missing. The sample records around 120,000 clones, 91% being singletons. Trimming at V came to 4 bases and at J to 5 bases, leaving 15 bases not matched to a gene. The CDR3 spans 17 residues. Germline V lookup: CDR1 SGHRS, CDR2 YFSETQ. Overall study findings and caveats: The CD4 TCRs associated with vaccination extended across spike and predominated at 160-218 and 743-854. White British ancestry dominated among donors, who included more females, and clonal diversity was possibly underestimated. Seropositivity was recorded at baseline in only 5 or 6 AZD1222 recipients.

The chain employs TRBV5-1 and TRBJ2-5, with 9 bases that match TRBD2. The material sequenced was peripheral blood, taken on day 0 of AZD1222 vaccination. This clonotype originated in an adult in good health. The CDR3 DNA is TGCGCCAGCAGCACCCGCCCAGGAGCGGGAGGCTCCGAGACCCAGTACTTC. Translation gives CASSTRPGAGGSETQYF.